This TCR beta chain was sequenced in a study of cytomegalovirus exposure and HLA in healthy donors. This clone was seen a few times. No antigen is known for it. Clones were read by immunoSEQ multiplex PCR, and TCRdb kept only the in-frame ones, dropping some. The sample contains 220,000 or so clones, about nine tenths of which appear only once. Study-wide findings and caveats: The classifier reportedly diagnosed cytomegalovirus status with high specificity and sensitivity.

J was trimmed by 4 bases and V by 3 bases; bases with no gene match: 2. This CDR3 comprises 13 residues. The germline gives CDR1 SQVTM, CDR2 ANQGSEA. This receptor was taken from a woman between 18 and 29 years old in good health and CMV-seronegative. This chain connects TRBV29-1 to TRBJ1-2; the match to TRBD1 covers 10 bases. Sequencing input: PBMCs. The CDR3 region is CSVEGQGTYGYTF. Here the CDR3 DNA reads TGCAGCGTTGAGGGACAGGGGACCTATGGCTACACCTTC.